Listed below are T cell receptor beta chains from one sample, sequenced in a study of T-cell reconstitution after alpha-beta-depleted transplantation in children. MiXCR, applied by TCRdb to the PCR reads, yields one record per CDR3 protein. This sample yields about 500,000 distinct CDR3 sequences, of which 32% are seen a single time; 2% to 3% belongs to the top ten. The source was PBMCs from the stem cell graft donor, collected from the stem cell graft. The receptors come from a human donor who donated a stem cell graft to a child with aplastic anemia. The CDR3 runs from the conserved cysteine through the conserved F or W. The order of the fields is V gene, J gene, D gene, clone size, CDR3 DNA, CDR3 protein. The D gene is left open where the match is weak. Size is omitted from some rows. Given values are once, few, many or a class for expanded clones.

>TRBV15|TRBJ2-5|-|-
TGTGCCACCAGCAGAGACCAACGGCGGGAGACCCAGTACTTC
CATSRDQRRETQYF
>TRBV12-3/TRBV12-4|TRBJ2-1|-|-
TGTGCCAGCAGTTTACCTGTTTTAATGGTTGACAATGAGCAGTTCTTC
CASSLPVLMVDNEQFF
>TRBV25-1|TRBJ2-1|TRBD1|-
TGTGCCAGCATGAGACAGGGGGTATACAATGAGCAGTTCTTC
CASMRQGVYNEQFF
>TRBV5-1|TRBJ2-3|TRBD2|-
TGCGCCAGCAGCCCGGGGGTAGCGGGGGGCCCCCCGGATACGCAGTATTTT
CASSPGVAGGPPDTQYF
>TRBV20-1|TRBJ2-4|TRBD2|-
TGCAGTGCTAGGCCAACTAGCGGGAGCGTCGGAGGTCCATCGTCCGCCAAAAACATTCAGTACTTC
CSARPTSGSVGGPSSAKNIQYF
>TRBV6-1|TRBJ1-5|TRBD1|-
TGTGCCACCACCCGGGACAGGGGGTTTCACCCCCAGCATTTT
CATTRDRGFHPQHF
>TRBV6-1|TRBJ1-1|TRBD1|few
TGTGCCAGCAGTGAAGATGAGACAGGGGGAGCTTTCTTT
CASSEDETGGAFF
>TRBV7-2|TRBJ2-2|-|-
TGTGCCAGCAGCTTAGAGGCGACTAGTGGCACCGGGGAGCTGTTTTTT
CASSLEATSGTGELFF
>TRBV7-3|TRBJ2-7|-|-
TGTGCCAGCTCTCTTGGGGGCGCGGGTCGCTCCTACGAGCAGTACTTC
CASSLGGAGRSYEQYF
>TRBV5-1|TRBJ2-1|-|few
TGCGCCAGCAGCTTGTTAGGCGGGTTAGGAGGCAATGAGCAGTTCTTC
CASSLLGGLGGNEQFF
>TRBV5-1|TRBJ1-1|-|-
TGCGCCAGCAGCTCCTTGTTCGGGGGGGCCTCAGACACTGAAGCTTTCTTT
CASSSLFGGASDTEAFF
>TRBV14|TRBJ2-2|-|once
TGTGCCAGCAGCCATCAGGGTTACGGGGAGCTGTTTTTT
CASSHQGYGELFF
>TRBV6-2/TRBV6-3|TRBJ2-1|TRBD2|few
TGTGCCAGCAGCAGGACTAGCGGGTCCAATGAGCAGTTCTTC
CASSRTSGSNEQFF
>TRBV29-1|TRBJ2-1|-|many
TGCAGCGTTGAAATCTACAATGAGCAGTTCTTC
CSVEIYNEQFF
>TRBV5-5|TRBJ2-4|TRBD2|-
TGTGCCAGCAGCTTGATTAGCGGGGACCTAGCCAAAAACATTCAGTACTTC
CASSLISGDLAKNIQYF
>TRBV6-2/TRBV6-3|TRBJ2-5|-|few
TGTGCCAGCAGTTCGAACTACCAAGAGACCCAGTACTTC
CASSSNYQETQYF
>TRBV4-3|TRBJ2-1|TRBD2|-
TGCGCCAGCAGCCATTCCGGGACTAGCGGCTACAATGAGCAGTTCTTC
CASSHSGTSGYNEQFF
>TRBV10-3|TRBJ2-1|TRBD2|-
TGTGCCATCAGCGGAGCCGGGACTAGCTTGTATGAGCAGTTCTTC
CAISGAGTSLYEQFF
>TRBV20-1|TRBJ2-1|TRBD2|few
TGCAGTGCACCGAGCGGGAGTTTCGACAATGAGCAGTTCTTC
CSAPSGSFDNEQFF
>TRBV6-2/TRBV6-3|TRBJ1-1|-|-
TGTGCCAGCATCCCCGGGGGGATCATGAACACTGAAGCTTTCTTT
CASIPGGIMNTEAFF
>TRBV20-1|TRBJ1-5|TRBD1|few
TGCAGTGCTGGGGACAGGGGGCAGCCCCAGCATTTT
CSAGDRGQPQHF
>TRBV20-1|TRBJ2-3|-|-
TGCAGTGCTAGAGACATCAGAGCGTACACAGATACGCAGTATTTT
CSARDIRAYTDTQYF
>TRBV9|TRBJ2-5|-|few
TGTGCCAGCAGCGTAAGGGGCCAGGGCGAGACCCAGTACTTC
CASSVRGQGETQYF